This T cell receptor beta chain originates from a study of CD8 T cells in Susac syndrome. Random hexamers were used to reverse transcribe roughly 0.45 to 1 ug of RNA. Amplification of TCR beta CDR3 was carried out by immunoSEQ multiplex PCR, which covered 54 Vbeta and 13 Jbeta segments. TCRdb reprocessed the immunoSEQ multiplex PCR reads via MiXCR and lists one record per CDR3 protein. The sample records a few hundred thousand distinct CDR3 sequences, approximately 81% being singletons. The CDR3 contains 14 residues. V lost 5 bases and J lost 1, with 7 bases in between. The germline V gene has CDR1 KGHDR and CDR2 SFDVKD.

The rearrangement uses TRBV24-1 and TRBJ2-2; D uncertain. The specimen sequenced was CD8+ T cells from PBMCs. The sequence came from a human donor with multiple sclerosis. The CDR3 region has the DNA TGTGCCACCAGTGGCAACAGGAACACCGGGGAGCTGTTTTTT. This encodes CATSGNRNTGELFF.